This T cell receptor beta chain comes out of a study of T cells in Graves' hyperthyroidism and ophthalmopathy. In regard to this clonotype: Its matching antigen is unknown.

No ophthalmopathy progression within 18 months constituted stable Graves' hyperthyroidism. Patients were excluded because of uncontrolled infection, other autoimmune disease, pregnancy or lactation. The study's findings and limits: Among clonotypes expanded in thyroid above 0.001, most were also found in blood.

What was amplified from RNA transcripts were TCR beta CDR3 regions. The HTBI primer set drove a first-round RT-PCR of the TCR CDR3. MiXCR, applied by TCRdb to the multiplex PCR reads, yields one record per CDR3 protein. Seen here are about 740,000 distinct CDR3 sequences, about 14% observed once, and the top ten hold 10% to 13%. The V segment lost 4 bases and the J segment 3 bases; nucleotides outside the gene matches: 9. Per germline, CDR1 SGHAT and CDR2 FQDESV (reference sequence). The CDR3 totals 17 residues. The sample was blood. This sequence originates from a woman in her late teens or twenties with Graves' hyperthyroidism. The chain uses TRBV11-1 and TRBJ2-2, with 9 nucleotides matching TRBD1. The CDR3 spells CASSSGTGMRDTGELFF. The CDR3 DNA follows: TGTGCCAGCAGCTCCGGGACAGGGATGCGGGACACCGGGGAGCTGTTTTTT.